A single sample is the source of the 10 T cell receptor beta chains below, sequenced in a study of vaccination and CD4 T cells after COVID-19. Sequencing of the DNA from cultured CD4+ T cells was carried out with the Oncomine TCR Beta short-read assay. MiXCR, applied by TCRdb to the PCR reads, yields one record per CDR3 protein. The table lists approximately 10,000 distinct CDR3 sequences, around 54% of them singletons, with 6% to 9.5% in the top ten. These receptors are not linked to any known antigen. Treatment meaning: roughly nine-day PBMC culture with coronavirus spike peptide pools or control peptides (ViraFEST assay). The sequencing input was CD4+ T cells from blood, cultured in vitro. Every receptor here comes from a human donor who had recovered from COVID-19.

This chain uses TRBV19 with TRBJ1-2; D possibly corresponds to TRBD1 (6 bases). The CDR3 spans 15 residues. V was cut by 8 bases and J by 1 base, with 17 bases left in between. Germline V gene lookup returns CDR1 LNHDA and CDR2 SQIVND (reference sequence). CDR3 in DNA: TGTGCCAGTCACGGAGGGGGGGAACGTAACTATGGCTACACCTTC. This codes for CASHGGGERNYGYTF.

V and J are TRBV2 and TRBJ1-1, with D maybe TRBD1 (6 bases). The CDR3 extends over 14 amino acids. Germline lookup yields CDR1 SNHLY and CDR2 FYNNEI. CDR3 amino acids: CTTASQGRGTEAFF. DNA of the CDR3: TGTACCACCGCCTCGCAGGGGCGCGGCACTGAAGCTTTCTTT.

The J gene is TRBJ1-2, the V gene TRBV29-1, with D possibly matching TRBD1 (5 bases). V was cut by 4 bases and J by 5 bases, with 11 bases left in between. CDR1 and CDR2 (germline): SQVTM, ANQGSEA. CDR3 length: 12 residues. The CDR3 DNA is TGCAGCGTTGGGACCGACAGATATGGCTACACCTTC. Its protein product is CSVGTDRYGYTF.

This chain joins TRBV19 and TRBJ1-5, with no clear D. The CDR3 loop spans 15 amino acids. V lost 2 bases to trimming and J lost 7 bases, with 15 bases between them. Germline V CDR1 and CDR2: LNHDA, SQIVND (reference sequence). The DNA of the CDR3 is TGTGCCAGTAGTATATTGTACGGAAGAGGGCAGCCCCAGCATTTT. This encodes CASSILYGRGQPQHF.

V gene TRBV19 combines with J gene TRBJ1-6, with D tentatively TRBD1 (5 bases). V lost 6 bases and J 14 bases, leaving 17 bases between the germline ends. CDR1 LNHDA and CDR2 SQIVND come from the germline V gene (reference sequence). The CDR3 runs 13 residues. CDR3 amino acids: CASRRQQGLALHF. CDR3 coding DNA: TGTGCCAGTAGAAGACAGCAGGGTTTGGCCCTCCACTTT.

The V gene is TRBV27, the J gene TRBJ1-3, with 10 bases identical to TRBD1. This CDR3 region has 18 residues. After removal of 4 bases from V and 1 base from J, the junction contained 10 bases not matched to a gene. Germline CDR1 reads MNHEY; CDR2 reads SMNVEV (reference sequence). CDR3 sequence: CASSSHRDRGRSGNTIYF. The CDR3 DNA reads TGTGCCAGCAGTTCACACCGGGACAGGGGACGGTCTGGAAACACCATATATTTT.

This clonotype is medium-sized within its sample. The chain combines TRBV30 with TRBJ1-5; the D gene is possibly TRBD1 (5 bases). Trimming shortened V by 5 bases and J by 7 bases, and 27 bases separated the two germline ends. CDR1 GTSNPN and CDR2 SVGIG come from the germline V gene (reference sequence). The CDR3 sequence is 17 residues long. The CDR3 protein is CAWGPGHGLRRVQPQHF. CDR3 DNA sequence: TGTGCCTGGGGTCCAGGGCACGGGCTGCGAAGAGTGCAGCCCCAGCATTTT.

This clonotype was found a few times. This chain connects TRBV27 to TRBJ2-5, with 9 bases lining up with TRBD1. This CDR3 has 15 amino acids. J was trimmed by 1 base and V by 4 bases; bases with no gene match: 4. Germline assignment: CDR1 MNHEY and CDR2 SMNVEV (reference sequence). CDR3 nucleotides: TGTGCCAGCAGTTCCCCGGGACAGGGCCAAGAGACCCAGTACTTC. It specifies CASSSPGQGQETQYF.

V and J are TRBV27 and TRBJ1-1; D remains ambiguous. V was cut by 5 bases and J by 6 bases, with 10 bases left in between. Germline lookup yields CDR1 MNHEY and CDR2 SMNVEV (reference sequence). The CDR3 consists of 12 residues. CDR3 in amino acids: CASSRQDSEAFF. CDR3 nucleotides: TGTGCCAGCAGTCGCCAGGACTCTGAAGCTTTCTTT.

The V call is TRBV6-1, the J call TRBJ1-5; TRBD1 matches at 7 bases. V lost 5 bases to trimming and J lost 6 bases; unmatched junction nucleotides: 4. The CDR3 loop spans 13 amino acids. The germline V gene has CDR1 MNHNS and CDR2 SASEGT. CDR3 nucleotides: TGTGCCAGCAGTCGACAGGGATCTCAGCCCCAGCATTTT. This gives the protein CASSRQGSQPQHF.